The source of this T cell receptor beta chain is a study of PD-1 blockade in classical Hodgkin lymphoma. Study-wide context: Patients were given intravenous nivolumab, 3 mg/kg, every 2 weeks.

V was clipped by 3 bases and J by 3 bases, with 15 bases between them. Looked up from germline, CDR1 is SGHVS and CDR2 is FQNEAQ. The length of the CDR3 is 16 residues. Notes on this clone: Its antigen remains unknown.

Findings and caveats of the study: Newly diagnosed patients were said to have less baseline TCR diversity than healthy donors did.

Only in-frame clones appear in the TCRdb table, and some are missing; sequencing was by immunoSEQ multiplex PCR. The sample has 70,000 to 85,000 clones; under 95% are singletons. Every single patient, without exception, relapsed after autologous stem cell transplantation, and brentuximab vedotin exposure varied. Progressive disease, partial response or complete response was each patient's best response. The chain uses TRBV7-8 and TRBJ2-4; D unresolved. This receptor was taken from a human donor with classical Hodgkin lymphoma. This material consisted of peripheral blood mononuclear cells (PBMCs), taken at baseline. CDR3: CASSFGHDPRKNIQYF. Written as DNA, the CDR3 is TGTGCCAGCAGCTTCGGTCACGACCCCCGCAAAAACATTCAGTACTTC. The full variable domain, completed using reference TRBV7-8 and TRBJ2-4, is GAGVSQSPRYKVAKRGQDVALRCDPISGHVSLFWYQQALGQGPEFLTYFQNEAQLDKSGLPSDRFFAERPEGSVSTLKIQRTQQEDSAVYLCASSFGHDPRKNIQYFGAGTRLSVL.